The 10 T cell receptor beta chains reported below all come from one sample, sequenced in a study of CD8+CD57+ T cells in acquired aplastic anemia. The use of genomic DNA as template underpinned the TCR beta VDJ and CDR3 profiling. TCRdb redid the calling of the reads with MiXCR, one entry per CDR3 protein. The sample carries 200,000 to 250,000 distinct CDR3 sequences, 34% recorded once. The sample consisted of sorted CD4+, CD8+, or CD8+CD57+ T cells (not recorded which) from PBMCs. Receptor source: a human donor in good health, serving as a control.

This clonotype has at least ten counts. The V and J genes are TRBV5-1 and TRBJ1-2, with D possibly matching TRBD1 (6 bases). CDR1 is SGHRS, CDR2 YFSETQ, per germline. CDR3 size: 15 residues. V was shortened by 0 bases and J by 4 bases, with 13 bases between the two germline ends. The CDR3: CASSLVQGVSYGYTF. CDR3 DNA sequence: TGCGCCAGCAGCTTGGTACAGGGCGTCAGCTATGGCTACACCTTC. The full variable domain, rest sourced from reference TRBV5-1 and TRBJ1-2, is KAGVTQTPRYLIKTRGQQVTLSCSPISGHRSVSWYQQTPGQGLQFLFEYFSETQRNKGNFPGRFSGRQFSNSRSEMNVSTLELGDSALYLCASSLVQGVSYGYTFGSGTRLTVV.

J is TRBJ1-2 and V is TRBV20-1, with TRBD1 matching over 8 bases. CDR3 size: 13 residues. Germline V gene lookup returns CDR1 DFQATT and CDR2 SNEGSKA (reference sequence). Trimming cost V 3 bases and J 3 bases; bases outside gene matches: 3. The CDR3 sequence is CSASRDRYYGYTF. The CDR3 DNA sequence: TGCAGTGCTAGCCGGGACAGGTACTATGGCTACACCTTC.

In its sample, this clonotype was seen many times. The genes are TRBV19 and TRBJ2-1, with D possibly TRBD1 on 6 matching bases. The CDR3 runs to 14 residues. Germline V CDR1 and CDR2: LNHDA, SQIVND (reference sequence). Trimming removed 7 bases from V and 0 bases from J, with 10 bases in between. Here the CDR3 DNA reads TGTGCCAGTACCACGACAGGCTCCTACAATGAGCAGTTCTTC. This sequence encodes CASTTTGSYNEQFF.

This clonotype has a count of ten or more. The V and J genes are TRBV7-2 and TRBJ2-5, with D uncertain. The V end was cut by 4 bases, the J end by 2 bases, with 14 bases between. The germline gives CDR1 SGHTA, CDR2 FQGNSA. The CDR3 is 15 residues long. CDR3 DNA: TGTGCCAGCAGCTGGGGAATCGGCGGTCAAGAGACCCAGTACTTC. This gives the protein CASSWGIGGQETQYF.

The gene calls are TRBV20-1 and TRBJ2-5; no reliable D call. Between the trimmed V and J ends, which lost 5 bases and 5 bases, there was a span of 0 bases. CDR1 is DFQATT, CDR2 SNEGSKA, per germline (reference sequence). There are 8 residues in the CDR3. The CDR3 protein is CSAETQYF. CDR3 DNA sequence: TGCAGTGCTGAGACCCAGTACTTC.

The table lists this clonotype with a few counts. V gene TRBV20-1 combines with J gene TRBJ2-1; no reliable D call. The CDR3 sequence is 15 residues long. Germline assignment: CDR1 DFQATT and CDR2 SNEGSKA (reference sequence). The V gene lost 6 bases and the J gene lost 0 bases, with 15 bases spanning the gap. The CDR3 spells CSAPEFISSYNEQFF. In DNA form, the CDR3 reads TGCAGTGCCCCAGAGTTTATAAGCTCCTACAATGAGCAGTTCTTC.

V and J are TRBV3-1 and TRBJ1-1, with D unclear. The ends were cut back, 4 bases at V and 10 bases at J, with 16 bases in the middle. The CDR3 is 13 residues long. Germline V gene data show CDR1 as LGHDT and CDR2 as YNNKEL (reference sequence). Here the CDR3 DNA reads TGTGCCAGCAGCCCTGGACTTACTAGTGTAGCTTTCTTT. Its translation is CASSPGLTSVAFF.

In its sample, this clonotype was seen many times. The chain joins TRBV24-1 to TRBJ1-2; D is possibly TRBD1 (6 bases). The V end lost 2 bases, the J end lost 2 bases, and 8 bases lay between the germline ends. Germline V gene sequence: CDR1 KGHDR, CDR2 SFDVKD. The CDR3 spans 14 residues. CDR3 protein: CATSDWDKNYGYTF. In DNA form, the CDR3 reads TGTGCCACCAGTGATTGGGACAAAAACTATGGCTACACCTTC.

V is TRBV29-1 and J is TRBJ2-6; D uncertain. V was trimmed by 2 bases and J by 0 bases, leaving 8 bases between them. CDR1 is SQVTM, CDR2 ANQGSEA, per germline. The CDR3 totals 15 residues. CDR3 nucleotide sequence: TGCAGCGTTGAAAGGTCGATCTCTGGGGCCAACGTCCTGACTTTC. Its translation: CSVERSISGANVLTF.

In its sample, this clonotype was seen a few times. The CDR3 region is CASSKNGKGWETQYF. CDR3 DNA sequence: TGTGCCAGCAGTAAAAACGGAAAGGGATGGGAGACCCAGTACTTC. The chain recombines TRBV25-1 with TRBJ2-5; no clear D gene. This CDR3 contains 15 residues. CDR1 MGHDK and CDR2 SYGVNS come from the germline V gene. The germline V and J ends were trimmed by 5 bases and 5 bases, with 18 bases remaining between them.